The T cell receptor (beta chain) under discussion was sequenced for a study of shared clonotypes between healthy human individuals. Study-level findings and limits: Researchers sampled blood only, noting tissue repertoires likely differ.

The healthy adult donors were HIV-negative and reported no recent acute infections or vaccinations. As for this clone: Antigen: not known.

The CDR3 spans 15 residues. V lost 2 bases and J lost 0, with 12 bases in between. Germline-derived CDR1 and CDR2 are GTSNPN and SVGIG (reference sequence). For each subset, genomic DNA was distributed in equal portions over several immunoSEQ plates. The protocol was immunoSEQ multiplex PCR, while the TCRdb copy is restricted to in-frame clones and leaves out a portion. Of approximately 500,000 clones listed, 75% to 80% are singletons. The chain joins TRBV30 to TRBJ2-3; D possibly matches TRBD1 or TRBD2 (5 bases each). The sequenced material came from PBMCs. The receptor's source is a woman aged 40 to 50 in good health. Some clones in this sample may be carry-over from other donors' samples. Here the CDR3 DNA reads TGTGCCTGGAGTCCCGGGACCCAAAGCACAGATACGCAGTATTTT. Its translation: CAWSPGTQSTDTQYF. Complete variable domain (other parts from reference TRBV30 and TRBJ2-3): SQTIHQWPATLVQPVGSPLSLECTVEGTSNPNLYWYRQAAGRGLQLLFYSVGIGQISSEVPQNLSASRPQDRQFILSSKKLLLSDSGFYLCAWSPGTQSTDTQYFGPGTRLTVL.